This passage covers 30 T cell receptor beta chains from one sample sequenced in a study of response to subunit inactivated influenza vaccine. Each CDR3 protein is one row after TCRdb ran MiXCR on the RT-PCR reads. Of over 650,000 distinct CDR3 sequences in the sample, roughly 20% were seen once. The sample was PBMCs from blood, taken about 5 days after vaccination. All receptors come from a man in his forties or fifties who received an inactivated influenza vaccine.

A few counts support this clonotype. The gene calls are TRBV10-3 and TRBJ2-7; 7 nucleotides align to TRBD1. Trimming at V came to 3 bases and at J to 3 bases, leaving 8 bases not matched to a gene. Germline V CDR1 and CDR2: ENHRY, SYGVKD. The CDR3 runs to 15 residues. CDR3 DNA sequence: TGTGCCATCAGTGATCCAGGGGGAAACCACTACGAGCAGTACTTC. It codes for CAISDPGGNHYEQYF.

The chain has TRBV6-2 or TRBV6-3 and TRBJ2-7; 7 bases fit TRBD2. In germline, CDR1 is MNHEY, CDR2 SVGEGT. The CDR3 covers 15 residues. The junction had 6 bases not matched to a gene; V was cut back by 1 base and J by 3 bases. Written as DNA, the CDR3 is TGTGCCAGCAGTTACTTTCCAGCGGGGATCTACGAGCAGTACTTC. It is translated as CASSYFPAGIYEQYF.

This clonotype came up a few times. The chain combines TRBV5-5 with TRBJ2-3, with 8 bases that match TRBD2. In germline, CDR1 is SGHKS, CDR2 YYEKEE (reference sequence). This CDR3 is 15 amino acids long. J lost 5 bases, V lost 5 bases, and 10 bases had no gene match. The CDR3 sequence is CASSSVAGNRDTQYF. The CDR3 nucleotides read TGTGCCAGCAGTTCCGTAGCGGGGAATAGAGATACGCAGTATTTT.

This clonotype was observed a few times. The chain is built from TRBV6-5 and TRBJ1-1; 7 bases fit TRBD1. Germline CDR1 is MNHEY and CDR2 is SVGAGI. V was clipped by 4 bases and J by 1 base; unmatched bases: 6. CDR3 size: 15 residues. The CDR3 DNA is TGTGCCAGCAGTTGGACAGGTAGAACGAACACTGAAGCTTTCTTT. Its translation is CASSWTGRTNTEAFF.

This clonotype was recorded a few times. The rearrangement links TRBV20-1 to TRBJ1-1, with 8 bases fitting TRBD1. V lost 0 bases, J lost 6 bases, and 9 bases stayed unmatched. There are 15 residues in the CDR3. Germline CDR1 and CDR2: DFQATT and SNEGSKA (reference sequence). CDR3 coding DNA: TGCAGTGCTAGAGACTTCAGGGGGCAGGTATCTGAAGCTTTCTTT. Translating gives CSARDFRGQVSEAFF.

The table lists this clonotype with many counts. The chain uses TRBV12-3 or TRBV12-4 and TRBJ2-3; D is perhaps TRBD1 or TRBD2 (6 bases each). The CDR3 length is 15 residues. V was shortened by 6 bases and J by 4 bases, with 17 bases between the two germline ends. The CDR3 sequence: CASSPFPGAADTQYF. Written as DNA, the CDR3 is TGTGCCAGCAGCCCATTCCCGGGGGCGGCAGATACGCAGTATTTT.

As DNA, the CDR3 is TGTGCCACCAGCCCAGGGTGGACAGATACGCAGTATTTT. Translated, it gives CATSPGWTDTQYF. V gene TRBV15 combines with J gene TRBJ2-3; D may be TRBD1 (5 bases). The V gene lost 5 bases and the J gene lost 3 bases, with 9 bases spanning the gap. CDR1 is LNHNV and CDR2 is YYDKDF in the germline V gene (reference sequence). The CDR3 is 13 amino acids.

This clonotype appeared a few times. The rearrangement uses TRBV6-1 and TRBJ2-7; unclear D gene. There are 15 residues in the CDR3. Germline V gives CDR1 MNHNS, CDR2 SASEGT. Trimming left V 1 base short and J 2 bases short, with 12 bases between. The CDR3 spells CASSEGQATTYEQYF. The CDR3 coding sequence is TGTGCCAGCAGTGAAGGGCAGGCCACCACCTACGAGCAGTACTTC.

This clonotype came up a few times. This chain links TRBV29-1 with TRBJ2-7; unclear D gene. The CDR3 has 11 amino acids. The germline gives CDR1 SQVTM, CDR2 ANQGSEA. V was cut by 8 bases and J by 4 bases, with 12 bases left in between. The CDR3 protein is CSSLSGYEQYF. CDR3 nucleotides: TGCAGCTCCCTCAGTGGTTACGAGCAGTACTTC.

This clonotype came up a few times. The chain carries TRBV20-1 and TRBJ2-1; no firm D call. CDR3 length: 12 residues. With 5 bases removed from V and 8 bases from J, the gap between germline ends came to 13 bases. From germline, CDR1 is DFQATT and CDR2 SNEGSKA (reference sequence). The chain's CDR3 is CSALTLPDEQFF. The CDR3 DNA reads TGCAGTGCTCTCACCTTACCCGATGAGCAGTTCTTC.

The rearrangement uses TRBV12-3 or TRBV12-4 and TRBJ2-1; D unresolved. There are 15 residues in the CDR3. Trimming removed 6 bases at V and 2 bases at J, with 14 bases between. CDR3 protein: CASSPPDEAYNEQFF. The CDR3 DNA reads as TGTGCCAGCAGCCCACCTGACGAAGCCTACAATGAGCAGTTCTTC.

This clonotype has only a few counts. The CDR3 region has the DNA TGCAGCGTTAGGGGCGGGGGGACAGATACGCAGTATTTT. The encoded protein is CSVRGGGTDTQYF. J is TRBJ2-3 and V is TRBV29-1, with 8 bases lining up with TRBD2. CDR1 SQVTM and CDR2 ANQGSEA come from the germline V gene. V lost 5 bases to trimming and J lost 3 bases; unmatched junction nucleotides: 4. The CDR3 is 13 residues long.

The table lists this clonotype with a few counts. This chain joins TRBV9 and TRBJ2-1; D gene unclear. The V end was cut by 3 bases, the J end by 0 bases, with 10 bases between. Germline loops: CDR1 SGDLS, CDR2 YYNGEE. There are 15 residues in the CDR3. CDR3 sequence: CASSALGNSYNEQFF. DNA of the CDR3: TGTGCCAGCAGCGCCCTGGGCAACTCCTACAATGAGCAGTTCTTC.

This clonotype was counted many times. This chain uses TRBV6-1 with TRBJ1-5, with D maybe TRBD1 (6 bases). CDR3 length equals 17 residues. From germline, CDR1 is MNHNS and CDR2 SASEGT. The ends were cut back, 6 bases at V and 1 base at J, with 19 bases in the middle. The CDR3 region is CASSPNPDRISNQPQHF. CDR3 in DNA: TGTGCCAGCAGCCCAAATCCCGACAGGATAAGCAATCAGCCCCAGCATTTT.

The J gene is TRBJ1-4, the V gene TRBV19; D perhaps matches TRBD1 (6 bases). This CDR3 comprises 17 residues. V lost 3 bases and J 8 bases, leaving 22 bases between the germline ends. Germline V gene lookup returns CDR1 LNHDA and CDR2 SQIVND (reference sequence). CDR3 amino acids: CASSISPRGAFGEKLFF. DNA of the CDR3: TGTGCCAGTAGTATCAGTCCCCGGGGGGCTTTCGGCGAAAAACTGTTTTTT.

This clonotype was counted ten times or more. The rearrangement joins TRBV20-1 to TRBJ2-7, with 12 bases lining up with TRBD2. The CDR3 totals 14 residues. V was clipped by 3 bases and J by 4 bases; unmatched bases: 4. Germline assignment: CDR1 DFQATT and CDR2 SNEGSKA (reference sequence). The CDR3 spells CSASAGTSGYEQYF. The CDR3, as DNA: TGCAGTGCTAGTGCCGGGACTAGCGGGTACGAGCAGTACTTC.

The J gene is TRBJ1-1, the V gene TRBV28, with 8 bases fitting TRBD1. The junction had 12 bases not matched to a gene; V was cut back by 5 bases and J by 10 bases. Germline lookup yields CDR1 MDHEN and CDR2 SYDVKM. The CDR3 sequence is 14 residues long. The CDR3 spells CASSPPDRVLGAFF. The CDR3 nucleotides read TGTGCCAGCAGTCCCCCGGACAGGGTGTTAGGAGCTTTCTTT.

This clonotype has only a few counts. The rearrangement uses TRBV12-3 or TRBV12-4 and TRBJ2-1; possibly TRBD2 for D (6 bases). V was cut by 2 bases and J by 0 bases, with 8 bases left in between. The CDR3 length is 15 residues. This CDR3 is CASSLPGSSYNEQFF. CDR3 sequence (DNA): TGTGCCAGCAGTTTACCCGGGAGCTCCTACAATGAGCAGTTCTTC.

The chain is built from TRBV6-1 and TRBJ1-1; D perhaps matches TRBD1 (6 bases). Between the trimmed V and J ends, which lost 7 bases and 4 bases, there was a span of 16 bases. This CDR3 has 14 residues. CDR1 and CDR2 from the germline V gene are MNHNS and SASEGT. The CDR3 region is CASINGGRATEAFF. Here the CDR3 DNA reads TGTGCCAGCATCAACGGGGGCAGGGCCACTGAAGCTTTCTTT.

There are a few counts of this clonotype. The chain links TRBV7-6 to TRBJ2-7; TRBD2 agrees at 8 bases. Germline values: CDR1 SGHVS, CDR2 FNYEAQ. The CDR3 is 16 residues long. V trimming: 5 bases; J trimming: 0 bases; junction bases outside the gene matches: 9. The CDR3 loop reads CASSPPGGGSSYEQYF. The CDR3 nucleotides read TGTGCCAGCAGCCCACCCGGGGGGGGTAGCTCCTACGAGCAGTACTTC.

This clonotype was found a few times. The chain links TRBV7-2 to TRBJ2-3; no reliable D call. V was shortened by 7 bases and J by 2 bases, with 10 bases between the two germline ends. Germline CDR1 and CDR2: SGHTA and FQGNSA. The CDR3 loop spans 13 amino acids. CDR3 DNA: TGTGCCAGCAAGCCTAGAACCACAGATACGCAGTATTTT. Translated: CASKPRTTDTQYF.

This clonotype was seen more than once but under ten times. The chain uses TRBV12-3 or TRBV12-4 and TRBJ1-1, with a possible D match to TRBD1 (5 bases). The length of the CDR3 is 12 residues. The V gene lost 8 bases and the J gene lost 4 bases, with 11 bases spanning the gap. The CDR3 is CASLAGGTEAFF. The CDR3 region has the DNA TGTGCCAGCTTAGCGGGGGGCACTGAAGCTTTCTTT.

The CDR3 nucleotides are TGCAGCGTTACTAGCGGGAGGGGAAATGAGCAGTTCTTC. Protein product: CSVTSGRGNEQFF. The gene calls are TRBV29-1 and TRBJ2-1, with 13 nucleotides matching TRBD2. The CDR3 sequence is 13 residues long. V shed 5 bases and J 7 bases; nucleotides not matched to a gene: 2. Germline loops: CDR1 SQVTM, CDR2 ANQGSEA.

In this sample, this clonotype turned up a few times. This chain uses TRBV30 with TRBJ2-5; no reliable D call. This CDR3 is built from 16 residues. The V gene lost 1 base and the J gene lost 5 bases, with 20 bases spanning the gap. CDR1 and CDR2 (germline): GTSNPN, SVGIG (reference sequence). The CDR3 loop is CAWSGPLVKFGETQYF. In DNA, the CDR3 is TGTGCCTGGAGTGGACCCCTAGTCAAGTTTGGGGAGACCCAGTACTTC.

This clonotype showed up many times. The gene calls are TRBV4-1 and TRBJ2-7; perhaps TRBD2 as D (5 bases). The CDR3 is made up of 14 amino acids. CDR1 is MGHRA and CDR2 is YSYEKL in the germline V gene. The germline V and J ends were trimmed by 1 base and 1 base, with 8 bases remaining between them. CDR3 sequence (DNA): TGCGCCAGCAGCCAAGTCCGGGGATCCTACGAGCAGTACTTC. This sequence encodes CASSQVRGSYEQYF.

The table lists this clonotype with a few counts. The chain combines TRBV5-1 with TRBJ1-2, with 10 bases lining up with TRBD1. This CDR3 has 18 residues. Germline V lookup: CDR1 SGHRS, CDR2 YFSETQ. V lost 0 bases to trimming and J lost 3 bases; unmatched junction nucleotides: 11. The CDR3 is CASSLAAPGTGAYYGYTF. The DNA of the CDR3 is TGCGCCAGCAGCTTGGCCGCACCTGGGACAGGGGCATACTATGGCTACACCTTC.

This clonotype was counted a few times. The chain joins TRBV11-2 to TRBJ2-1, with 7 bases identical to TRBD2. Germline CDR1 SGHAT, CDR2 FQNNGV. The V gene end was trimmed by 4 bases and the J gene end by 6 bases; junction bases not matched to a gene: 3. The length of the CDR3 is 13 residues. The chain's CDR3 is CASSSGLSNEQFF. CDR3 bases: TGTGCCAGCAGCTCGGGACTATCCAATGAGCAGTTCTTC.

This clonotype was counted between two and nine times. The genes are TRBV30 and TRBJ2-1, with D unclear. This CDR3 contains 11 residues. With 0 bases removed from V and 9 bases from J, the gap between germline ends came to 6 bases. CDR1 is GTSNPN and CDR2 is SVGIG in the germline V gene (reference sequence). CDR3 coding DNA: TGTGCCTGGAGTGTCGCCTCTGAGCAGTTCTTC. This codes for CAWSVASEQFF. The variable domain in full, completed from reference TRBV30 and TRBJ2-1, reads SQTIHQWPATLVQPVGSPLSLECTVEGTSNPNLYWYRQAAGRGLQLLFYSVGIGQISSEVPQNLSASRPQDRQFILSSKKLLLSDSGFYLCAWSVASEQFFGPGTRLTVL.

V is TRBV3-1 and J is TRBJ2-7; D gene unclear. Germline CDR1 and CDR2: LGHDT and YNNKEL (reference sequence). The CDR3 sequence is 12 residues long. V was trimmed by 2 bases and J by 5 bases, leaving 7 bases between them. The CDR3 is CASSQRANEQYF. CDR3 DNA: TGTGCCAGCAGCCAAAGGGCGAACGAGCAGTACTTC.

The genes are TRBV29-1 and TRBJ2-3, with D hard to call. The J call is in doubt because the DNA end fits TRBJ1-5 better. The CDR3 loop spans 16 amino acids. Looked up from germline, CDR1 is SQVTM and CDR2 is ANQGSEA. The CDR3 loop is CSVELPGPIWADTQHF. The CDR3 nucleotides are TGCAGCGTTGAACTACCTGGACCCATTTGGGCAGATACGCAGCATTTT.